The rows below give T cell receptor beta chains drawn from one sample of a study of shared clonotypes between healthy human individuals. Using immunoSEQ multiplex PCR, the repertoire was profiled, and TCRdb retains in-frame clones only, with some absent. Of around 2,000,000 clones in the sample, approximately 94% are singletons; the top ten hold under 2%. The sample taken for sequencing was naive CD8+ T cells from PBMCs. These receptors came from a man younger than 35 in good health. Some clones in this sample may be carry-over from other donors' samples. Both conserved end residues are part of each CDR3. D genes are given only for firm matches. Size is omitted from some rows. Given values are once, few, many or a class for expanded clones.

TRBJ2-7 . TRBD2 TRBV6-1 CASSEIGTSQTYEQYF TGTGCCAGCAGTGAAATCGGGACTAGCCAAACCTACGAGCAGTACTTC
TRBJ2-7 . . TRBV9 CASSVGLAYEQYF TGTGCCAGCAGCGTAGGGCTAGCCTACGAGCAGTACTTC
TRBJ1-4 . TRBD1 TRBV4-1 CASSQDLGQGAGNEKLFF TGCGCCAGCAGCCAAGATCTGGGGCAGGGGGCTGGTAATGAAAAACTGTTTTTT
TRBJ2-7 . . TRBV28 CASRGRGSGHEQYF TGTGCCAGCAGGGGTAGGGGGTCAGGCCACGAGCAGTACTTC
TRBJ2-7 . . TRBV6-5 CASRDGYYEQYF TGTGCCAGCAGGGACGGATACTACGAGCAGTACTTC
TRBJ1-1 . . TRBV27 CASRPLQGNTEAFF TGTGCCAGCAGGCCGCTACAGGGGAACACTGAAGCTTTCTTT
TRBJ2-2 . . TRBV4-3 CASTERSFPNTGELFF TGCGCCAGCACCGAACGATCCTTTCCGAACACCGGGGAGCTGTTTTTT
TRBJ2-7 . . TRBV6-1 CASSAPWQYF TGTGCCAGCAGTGCTCCCTGGCAGTACTTC
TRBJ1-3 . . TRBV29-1 CSVEDRVAGPAGNTIYF TGCAGCGTTGAAGATCGAGTAGCAGGGCCTGCTGGAAACACCATATATTTT
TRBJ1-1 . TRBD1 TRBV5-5 CASSLQGAILNTEAFF TGTGCCAGCAGCTTACAGGGGGCGATTTTGAACACTGAAGCTTTCTTT
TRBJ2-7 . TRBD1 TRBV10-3 CAIRPQGLGYEQYF TGTGCCATCAGGCCACAGGGGCTTGGGTACGAGCAGTACTTC
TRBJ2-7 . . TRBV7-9 CASSDAHGSYEQYF TGTGCCAGCAGCGACGCACACGGGTCCTACGAGCAGTACTTC
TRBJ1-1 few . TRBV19 CASSDANTEAFF TGTGCCAGTAGCGATGCGAACACTGAAGCTTTCTTT
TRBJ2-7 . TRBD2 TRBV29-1 CSVAGWSGESSYEQYF TGCAGCGTAGCGGGATGGAGCGGTGAAAGCTCCTACGAGCAGTACTTC
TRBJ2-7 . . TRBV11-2 CASSRAPPASYEQYF TGTGCCAGCAGCCGGGCCCCCCCCGCGTCCTACGAGCAGTACTTC
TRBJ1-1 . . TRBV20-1 CSARDREAFF TGCAGTGCTAGAGACCGAGAAGCTTTCTTT
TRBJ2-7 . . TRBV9 CASSNTGRERPYEQYF TGTGCCAGCAGCAATACAGGGCGCGAGCGCCCCTACGAGCAGTACTTC
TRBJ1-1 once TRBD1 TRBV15 CATSGGQENTEAFF TGTGCCACCAGCGGAGGACAGGAGAACACTGAAGCTTTCTTT
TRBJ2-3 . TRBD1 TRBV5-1 CASSLAGTGGADTQYF TGCGCCAGCAGCTTGGCCGGGACAGGGGGCGCAGATACGCAGTATTTT
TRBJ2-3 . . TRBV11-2 CASSLERRTDTQYF TGTGCCAGCAGCTTAGAAAGGCGCACAGATACGCAGTATTTT
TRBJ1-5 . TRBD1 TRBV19 CASSYRGGNQPQHF TGTGCCAGTAGTTACAGGGGAGGGAATCAGCCCCAGCATTTT
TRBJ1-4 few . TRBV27 CASTYTGTNEKLFF TGTGCCAGCACCTACACAGGAACTAATGAAAAACTGTTTTTT
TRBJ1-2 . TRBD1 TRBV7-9 CASSQDRDYGYTF TGTGCCAGCAGCCAGGACAGGGACTATGGCTACACCTTC
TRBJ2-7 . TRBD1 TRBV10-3 CAISNAGQGYNEQYF TGTGCCATCAGCAATGCGGGACAGGGTTACAACGAGCAGTACTTC
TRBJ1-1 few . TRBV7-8 CASSLARGDTEAFF TGTGCCAGCAGCTTAGCCAGGGGTGACACTGAAGCTTTCTTT
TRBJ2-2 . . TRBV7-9 CASSLGPGELFF TGTGCCAGCAGCTTAGGGCCCGGGGAGCTGTTTTTT
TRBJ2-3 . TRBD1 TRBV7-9 CASSPTGFTDTQYF TGTGCCAGCAGCCCGACAGGGTTCACAGATACGCAGTATTTT
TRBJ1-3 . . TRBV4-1 CASSQRHLSGNTIYF TGCGCCAGCAGCCAAAGGCATCTCTCTGGAAACACCATATATTTT
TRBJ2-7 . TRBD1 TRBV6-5 CASSYPVQGAKYEQYF TGTGCCAGCAGTTACCCCGTTCAGGGGGCGAAGTACGAGCAGTACTTC
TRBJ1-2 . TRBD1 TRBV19 CASSDLQGIHGYTF TGTGCCAGTAGCGATTTACAGGGGATCCATGGCTACACCTTC
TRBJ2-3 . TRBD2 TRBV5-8 CASSQGLAGGVADTQYF TGTGCCAGCAGCCAGGGACTAGCGGGAGGGGTCGCAGATACGCAGTATTTT
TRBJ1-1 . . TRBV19 CASSTLPNTEAFF TGTGCCAGTAGTACATTGCCGAACACTGAAGCTTTCTTT
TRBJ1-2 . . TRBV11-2 CASSLDGETTNYGYTF TGTGCCAGCAGCTTAGATGGGGAAACGACGAACTATGGCTACACCTTC
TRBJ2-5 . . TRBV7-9 CASRGWRDQGETQYF TGTGCCAGCAGGGGTTGGCGGGATCAGGGGGAGACCCAGTACTTC
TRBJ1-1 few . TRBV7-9 CASSLRSTEAFF TGTGCCAGCAGCTTAAGGAGCACTGAAGCTTTCTTT
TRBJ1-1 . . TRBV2 CASSDVAEAFF TGTGCCAGCAGTGATGTTGCTGAAGCTTTCTTT
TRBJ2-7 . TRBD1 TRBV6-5 CASSYSGGTGVEQYF TGTGCCAGCAGTTACTCTGGTGGGACAGGGGTCGAGCAGTACTTC
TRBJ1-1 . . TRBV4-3 CASSQITGSWTEAFF TGCGCCAGCAGCCAGATAACAGGGAGTTGGACTGAAGCTTTCTTT